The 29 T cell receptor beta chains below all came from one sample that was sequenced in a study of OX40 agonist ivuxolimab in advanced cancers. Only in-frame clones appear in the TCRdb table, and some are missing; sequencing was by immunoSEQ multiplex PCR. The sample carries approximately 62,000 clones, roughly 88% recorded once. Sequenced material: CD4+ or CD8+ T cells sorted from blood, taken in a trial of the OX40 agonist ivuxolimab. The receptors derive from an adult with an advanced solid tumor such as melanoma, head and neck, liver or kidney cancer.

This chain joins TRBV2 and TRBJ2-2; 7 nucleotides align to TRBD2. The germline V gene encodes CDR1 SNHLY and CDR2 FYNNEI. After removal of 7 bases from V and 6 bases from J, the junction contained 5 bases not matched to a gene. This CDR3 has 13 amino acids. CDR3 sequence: CASTLRGAGELFF. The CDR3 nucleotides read TGTGCCAGCACCCTACGGGGGGCCGGGGAGCTGTTTTTT.

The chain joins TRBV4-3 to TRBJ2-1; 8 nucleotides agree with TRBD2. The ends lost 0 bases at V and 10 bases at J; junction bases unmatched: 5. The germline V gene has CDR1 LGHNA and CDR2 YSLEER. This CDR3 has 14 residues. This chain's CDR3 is CASSQDLGGREQFF. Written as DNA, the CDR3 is TGCGCCAGCAGCCAAGATTTAGGCGGGAGGGAGCAGTTCTTC.

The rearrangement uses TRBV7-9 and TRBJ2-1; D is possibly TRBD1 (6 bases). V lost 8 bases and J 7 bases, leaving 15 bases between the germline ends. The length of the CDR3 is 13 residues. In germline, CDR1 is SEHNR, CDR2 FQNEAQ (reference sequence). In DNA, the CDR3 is TGTGCCAGCTCGACAGGCGTACGGAATGAGCAGTTCTTC. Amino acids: CASSTGVRNEQFF.

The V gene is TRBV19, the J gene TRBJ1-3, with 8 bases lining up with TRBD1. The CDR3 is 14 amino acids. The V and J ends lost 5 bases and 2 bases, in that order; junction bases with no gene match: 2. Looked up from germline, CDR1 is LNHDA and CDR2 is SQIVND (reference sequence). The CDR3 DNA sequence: TGTGCCAGTAGTGTGACAGGGGCTGGAAACACCATATATTTT. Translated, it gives CASSVTGAGNTIYF.

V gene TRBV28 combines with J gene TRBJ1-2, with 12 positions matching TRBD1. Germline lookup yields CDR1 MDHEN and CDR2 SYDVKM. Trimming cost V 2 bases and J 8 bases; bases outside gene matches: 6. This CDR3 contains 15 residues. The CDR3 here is CASSLSGTGGRGYTF. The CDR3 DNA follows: TGTGCCAGCAGTTTAAGCGGGACAGGGGGCCGCGGCTACACCTTC.

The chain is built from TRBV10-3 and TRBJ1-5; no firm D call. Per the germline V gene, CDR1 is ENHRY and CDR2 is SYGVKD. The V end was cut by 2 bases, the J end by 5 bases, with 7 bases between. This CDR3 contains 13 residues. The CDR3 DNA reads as TGTGCCATCAGTGAGCTGGTGGATCAGCCCCAGCATTTT. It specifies CAISELVDQPQHF.

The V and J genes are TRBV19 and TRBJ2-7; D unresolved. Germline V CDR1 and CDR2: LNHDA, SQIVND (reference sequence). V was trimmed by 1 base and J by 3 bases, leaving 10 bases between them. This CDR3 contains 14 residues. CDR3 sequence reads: CASSIGDLRYEQYF. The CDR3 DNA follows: TGTGCCAGTAGTATAGGCGACTTACGCTACGAGCAGTACTTC.

The CDR3 nucleotides read TGTGCCAGCAGCTTGGAGGGTGGGCGGATCACTGAAGCTTTCTTT. The encoded protein is CASSLEGGRITEAFF. The chain is built from TRBV5-6 and TRBJ1-1, with D unresolved. Germline V gene lookup returns CDR1 SGHDT and CDR2 YYEEEE. V shed 0 bases and J shed 4 bases, with 13 bases lying between them. The CDR3 spans 15 residues.

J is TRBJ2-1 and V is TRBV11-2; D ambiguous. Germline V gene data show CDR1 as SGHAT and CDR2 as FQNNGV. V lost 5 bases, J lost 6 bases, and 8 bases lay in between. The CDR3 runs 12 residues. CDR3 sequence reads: CASSPNANEQFF. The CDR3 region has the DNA TGTGCCAGCAGCCCAAATGCCAATGAGCAGTTCTTC.

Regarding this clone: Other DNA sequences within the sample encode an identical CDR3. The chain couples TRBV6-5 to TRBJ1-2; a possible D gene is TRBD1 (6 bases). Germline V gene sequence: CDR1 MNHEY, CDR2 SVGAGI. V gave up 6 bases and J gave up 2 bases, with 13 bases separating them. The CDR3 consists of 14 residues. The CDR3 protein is CASSRTAANYGYTF. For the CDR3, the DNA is TGTGCCAGCAGCCGGACAGCCGCGAACTATGGCTACACCTTC.

For the CDR3, the DNA is TGTGCCAGTAGTATCGGTACAGGGGGCGGGTTAGATACGCAGTATTTT. Translated, it gives CASSIGTGGGLDTQYF. The J gene is TRBJ2-3, the V gene TRBV19; TRBD1 aligns across 9 bases. The junction had 9 bases not matched to a gene; V was cut back by 3 bases and J by 5 bases. The germline CDR1 and CDR2 sequences are LNHDA and SQIVND (reference sequence). The CDR3 totals 16 residues.

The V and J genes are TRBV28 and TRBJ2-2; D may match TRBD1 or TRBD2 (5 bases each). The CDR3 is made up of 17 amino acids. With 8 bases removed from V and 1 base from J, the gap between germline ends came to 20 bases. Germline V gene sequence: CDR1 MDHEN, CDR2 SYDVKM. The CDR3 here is CASVGPTGRLNTGELFF. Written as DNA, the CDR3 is TGTGCCAGCGTTGGGCCCACGGGACGCCTGAACACCGGGGAGCTGTTTTTT.

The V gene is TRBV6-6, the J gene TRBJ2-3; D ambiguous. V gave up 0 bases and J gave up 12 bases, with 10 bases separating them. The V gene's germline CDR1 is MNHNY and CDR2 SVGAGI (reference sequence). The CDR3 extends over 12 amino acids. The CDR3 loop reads CASSYSETVQYF. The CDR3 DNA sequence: TGTGCCAGCAGTTACTCTGAGACTGTACAGTATTTT.

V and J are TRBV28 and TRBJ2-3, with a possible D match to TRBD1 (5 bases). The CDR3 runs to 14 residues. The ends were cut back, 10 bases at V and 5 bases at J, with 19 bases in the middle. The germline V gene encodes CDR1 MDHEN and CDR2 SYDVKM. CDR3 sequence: CAISTDPRGDTQYF. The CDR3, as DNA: TGTGCCATAAGTACCGATCCTAGGGGAGATACGCAGTATTTT.

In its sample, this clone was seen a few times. This CDR3 reads CASSGQGISNQPQHF. The DNA for the CDR3 is TGTGCCAGCAGTGGACAGGGGATTAGCAATCAGCCCCAGCATTTT. J is TRBJ1-5 and V is TRBV6-1, with 8 bases fitting TRBD1. With 4 bases clipped from V and 0 bases from J, the junction kept 2 bases outside the gene matches. CDR3 length: 15 amino acids. The V gene's germline CDR1 is MNHNS and CDR2 SASEGT.

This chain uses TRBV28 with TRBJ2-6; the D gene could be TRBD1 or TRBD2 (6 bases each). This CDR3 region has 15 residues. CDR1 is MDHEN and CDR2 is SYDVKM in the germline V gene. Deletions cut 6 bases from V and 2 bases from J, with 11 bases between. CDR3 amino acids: CASRKGGTGANVLTF. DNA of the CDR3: TGTGCCAGCAGGAAAGGGGGGACTGGGGCCAACGTCCTGACTTTC.

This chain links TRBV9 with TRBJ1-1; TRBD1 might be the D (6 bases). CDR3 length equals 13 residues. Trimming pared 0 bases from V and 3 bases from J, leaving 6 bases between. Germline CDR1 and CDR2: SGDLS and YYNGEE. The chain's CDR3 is CASSVDRDTEAFF. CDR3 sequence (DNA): TGTGCCAGCAGCGTAGACAGGGACACTGAAGCTTTCTTT.

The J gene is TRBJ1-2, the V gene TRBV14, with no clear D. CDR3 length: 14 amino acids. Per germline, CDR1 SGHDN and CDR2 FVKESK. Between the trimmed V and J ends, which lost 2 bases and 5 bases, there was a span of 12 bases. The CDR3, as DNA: TGTGCCAGCAGCCAACTGTCTGGAGGGTATGGCTACACCTTC. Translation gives CASSQLSGGYGYTF.

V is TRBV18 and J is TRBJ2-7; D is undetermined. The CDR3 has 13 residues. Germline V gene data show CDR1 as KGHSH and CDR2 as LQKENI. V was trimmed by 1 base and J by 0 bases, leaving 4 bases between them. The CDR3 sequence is CASSPQNSYEQYF. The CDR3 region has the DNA TGTGCCAGCTCACCACAGAACTCCTACGAGCAGTACTTC. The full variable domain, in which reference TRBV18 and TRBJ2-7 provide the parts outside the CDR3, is NAGVMQNPRHLVRRRGQEARLRCSPMKGHSHVYWYRQLPEEGLKFMVYLQKENIIDESGMPKERFSAEFPKEGPSILRIQQVVRGDSAAYFCASSPQNSYEQYFGPGTRLTVT.

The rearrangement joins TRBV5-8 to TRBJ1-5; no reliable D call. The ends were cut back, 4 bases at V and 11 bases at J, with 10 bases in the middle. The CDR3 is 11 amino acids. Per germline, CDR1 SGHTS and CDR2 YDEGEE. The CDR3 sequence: CASSVGGSQHF. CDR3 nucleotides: TGTGCCAGCAGCGTCGGTGGGTCCCAGCATTTT.

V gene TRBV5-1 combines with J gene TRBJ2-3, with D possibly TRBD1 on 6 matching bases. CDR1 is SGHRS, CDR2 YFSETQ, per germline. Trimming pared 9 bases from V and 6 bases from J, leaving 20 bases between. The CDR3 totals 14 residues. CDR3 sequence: CATTMGPGADTQYF. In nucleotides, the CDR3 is TGCGCCACTACGATGGGACCAGGGGCGGATACGCAGTATTTT.

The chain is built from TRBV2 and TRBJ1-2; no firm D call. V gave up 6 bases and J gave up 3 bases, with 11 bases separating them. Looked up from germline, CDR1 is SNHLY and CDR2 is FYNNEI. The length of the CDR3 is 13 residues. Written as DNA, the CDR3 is TGTGCCAGCAGGACGGAGGGAGACTATGGCTACACCTTC. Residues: CASRTEGDYGYTF.

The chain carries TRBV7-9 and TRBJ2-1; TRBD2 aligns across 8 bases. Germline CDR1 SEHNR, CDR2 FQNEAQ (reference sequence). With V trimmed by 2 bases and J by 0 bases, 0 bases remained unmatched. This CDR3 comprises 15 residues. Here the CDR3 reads CASSLSGSSYNEQFF. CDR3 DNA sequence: TGTGCCAGCAGCTTAAGCGGGAGCTCCTACAATGAGCAGTTCTTC.

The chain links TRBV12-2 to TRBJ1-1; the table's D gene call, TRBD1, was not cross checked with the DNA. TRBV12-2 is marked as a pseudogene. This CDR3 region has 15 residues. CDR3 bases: TGTGCAAGTCGCGTAAGGGGGCTTTTGAACACTGAAGCTTTCTTT. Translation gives CASRVRGLLNTEAFF.

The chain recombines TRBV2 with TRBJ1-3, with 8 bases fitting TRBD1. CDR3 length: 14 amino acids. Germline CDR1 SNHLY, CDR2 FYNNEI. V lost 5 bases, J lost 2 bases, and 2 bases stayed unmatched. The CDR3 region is CASSRQGTGNTIYF. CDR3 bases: TGTGCCAGCAGTAGACAGGGGACTGGAAACACCATATATTTT.

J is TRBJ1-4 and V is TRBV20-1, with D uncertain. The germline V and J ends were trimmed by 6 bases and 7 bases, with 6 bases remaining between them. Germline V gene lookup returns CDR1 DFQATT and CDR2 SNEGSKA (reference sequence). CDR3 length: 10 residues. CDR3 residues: CSAAREKLFF. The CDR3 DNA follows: TGCAGTGCAGCCCGTGAAAAACTGTTTTTT.

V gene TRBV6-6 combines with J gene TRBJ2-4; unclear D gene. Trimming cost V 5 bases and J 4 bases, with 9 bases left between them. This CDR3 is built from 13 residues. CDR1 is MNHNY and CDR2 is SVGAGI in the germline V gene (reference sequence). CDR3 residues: CASSSRVKNIQYF. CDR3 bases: TGTGCCAGCAGTAGCCGGGTTAAAAACATTCAGTACTTC.

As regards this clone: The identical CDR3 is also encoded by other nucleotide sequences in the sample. In DNA form, the CDR3 reads TGTGCCAGCAGCTCAGCTACGGGGGTCGCCTACGAGCAGTACTTC. It specifies CASSSATGVAYEQYF. V usage is TRBV7-2 and J usage is TRBJ2-7; the D gene is possibly TRBD2 (6 bases). CDR3 length equals 15 residues. Germline lookup yields CDR1 SGHTA and CDR2 FQGNSA. V dropped 4 bases and J dropped 2 bases, with 15 bases sitting between them. Full variable domain (outside the CDR3, taken from reference TRBV7-2 and TRBJ2-7): GAGVSQSPSNKVTEKGKDVELRCDPISGHTALYWYRQSLGQGLEFLIYFQGNSAPDKSGLPSDRFSAERTGGSVSTLTIQRTQQEDSAVYLCASSSATGVAYEQYFGPGTRLTVT.

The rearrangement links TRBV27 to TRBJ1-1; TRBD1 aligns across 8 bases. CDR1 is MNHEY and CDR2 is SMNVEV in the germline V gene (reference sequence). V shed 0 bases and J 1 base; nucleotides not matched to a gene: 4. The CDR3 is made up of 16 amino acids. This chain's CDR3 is CASSLSGQARNTEAFF. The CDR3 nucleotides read TGTGCCAGCAGTTTATCGGGACAGGCTAGGAACACTGAAGCTTTCTTT.